A selection of T cell receptor beta chains follows, all from one sample in a study of regulatory T cells in long-lasting Graves disease. TCRdb reprocessed the multiplex PCR reads with MiXCR, giving one entry per CDR3 protein. The sample includes roughly 400,000 distinct CDR3 sequences, about 17% of them seen just once. The sample was also linked to a second study, of T cells in Graves' hyperthyroidism and ophthalmopathy.

The specimen comprised peripheral blood mononuclear cells (PBMCs), sampled at new diagnosis, from a patient treated with antithyroid drugs. The receptors were gathered from a woman aged 18-29 years with Graves disease. Each CDR3 is given with its conserved first and last residue. Fields, in order: clone size, J gene, D gene, V gene, CDR3 protein, CDR3 DNA. The D gene is left open where the match is weak. Rows give clone size only sometimes, using once, few, many, or a class for an expanded clone.

NA	TRBJ2-1	TRBD2	TRBV24-1	CATSDPGTSGGYNEQFF	TGTGCCACCAGTGATCCGGGGACTAGCGGGGGATACAATGAGCAGTTCTTC
NA	TRBJ1-5	NA	TRBV2	CASSEDSMSNQPQHF	TGTGCCAGCAGTGAAGACAGTATGAGCAATCAGCCCCAGCATTTT
few	TRBJ1-5	NA	TRBV28	CASSPKQLGGQQYSNQPQHF	TGTGCCAGCAGTCCCAAACAGCTCGGCGGACAGCAGTATAGCAATCAGCCCCAGCATTTT
NA	TRBJ2-5	TRBD2	TRBV20-1	CSARDARRLAAGETQYF	TGCAGTGCTAGAGATGCGAGGAGACTAGCGGCAGGGGAGACCCAGTACTTC
few	TRBJ2-5	TRBD1	TRBV5-1	CASSSGQGGFAETQYF	TGCGCCAGCAGCTCCGGACAGGGGGGGTTCGCAGAGACCCAGTACTTC
many	TRBJ1-5	NA	TRBV6-5	CASSLGAADQPQHF	TGTGCCAGCAGTTTGGGCGCAGCAGATCAGCCCCAGCATTTT
many	TRBJ2-2	NA	TRBV2	CASSERGREDITGELFF	TGTGCCAGCAGTGAAAGGGGGCGGGAGGATATCACCGGGGAGCTGTTTTTT
many	TRBJ1-5	TRBD1	TRBV12-3/TRBV12-4	CASSLDRSSNQPQHF	TGTGCCAGCAGTTTGGACAGGTCAAGCAATCAGCCCCAGCATTTT
many	TRBJ2-7	NA	TRBV29-1	CSASGRADEQYF	TGCAGCGCCTCGGGGAGAGCAGACGAGCAGTACTTC
few	TRBJ1-5	TRBD1	TRBV28	CASRLGQGENQPQHF	TGTGCCAGCAGATTGGGACAGGGCGAGAATCAGCCCCAGCATTTT
many	TRBJ2-5	TRBD2	TRBV11-2	CASSLGAGRAVETQYF	TGTGCCAGCAGCTTAGGAGCCGGGAGGGCCGTAGAGACCCAGTACTTC
few	TRBJ2-7	NA	TRBV2	CASSFGTSTYEQYF	TGTGCCAGCAGTTTTGGGACATCCACCTACGAGCAGTACTTC
NA	TRBJ2-2	NA	TRBV4-2	CASSQEQLWGSANTGELFF	TGTGCCAGCAGCCAAGAGCAGCTCTGGGGGAGCGCGAACACCGGGGAGCTGTTTTTT
NA	TRBJ2-7	NA	TRBV10-1	CASSEAVGAHYEQYF	TGCGCCAGCAGTGAGGCGGTTGGTGCCCATTACGAGCAGTACTTC
many	TRBJ2-3	NA	TRBV28	CASSGGADTQYF	TGTGCCAGCAGTGGGGGAGCAGATACGCAGTATTTT
NA	TRBJ2-1	NA	TRBV12-3/TRBV12-4	CASSLLVREQFF	TGTGCCAGCAGTTTACTCGTTAGGGAGCAGTTCTTC
NA	TRBJ2-7	TRBD1	TRBV5-1	CASSLAGTGGTYEQYF	TGCGCCAGCAGCTTGGCCGGGACAGGGGGGACCTACGAGCAGTACTTC
many	TRBJ2-3	NA	TRBV6-2/TRBV6-3	CASTTVLDHTDTQYF	TGTGCCAGCACTACCGTCTTGGACCACACAGATACGCAGTATTTT
few	TRBJ1-3	NA	TRBV2	CASSDKGFGNTIYF	TGTGCCAGCAGTGACAAGGGATTTGGAAACACCATATATTTT
few	TRBJ2-2	NA	TRBV7-7	CASSLGRTSFTGELFF	TGTGCTAGCAGCTTAGGTCGGACTTCATTTACCGGGGAGCTGTTTTTT
NA	TRBJ1-1	NA	TRBV4-1	CASSVRGLDTEAFF	TGCGCCAGCAGCGTCAGGGGATTGGACACTGAAGCTTTCTTT
NA	TRBJ2-3	NA	TRBV9	CASSPTQSTDTQYF	TGTGCCAGCAGCCCTACTCAGAGCACAGATACGCAGTATTTT
NA	TRBJ1-5	NA	TRBV28	CASSLGAGTLRQPQHF	TGTGCCAGCAGTTTGGGCGCCGGGACTCTGAGGCAGCCCCAGCATTTT
many	TRBJ1-2	NA	TRBV7-2	CASSLSQDYGYTF	TGTGCCAGCAGCTTATCACAGGACTATGGCTACACCTTC
few	TRBJ2-1	TRBD1	TRBV4-1	CASSQSAGTGLINEQFF	TGCGCCAGCAGCCAATCAGCCGGGACAGGTTTGATCAATGAGCAGTTCTTC
NA	TRBJ1-4	NA	TRBV15	CATSKYGARPIEKLFF	TGTGCCACCAGCAAATATGGGGCCCGCCCAATTGAAAAACTGTTTTTT
few	TRBJ2-7	NA	TRBV6-2/TRBV6-3	CASSYPSAPHGEQYF	TGTGCCAGCAGTTACCCAAGCGCGCCACATGGGGAGCAGTACTTC
many	TRBJ1-1	NA	TRBV28	CASSFTDVNTEAFF	TGTGCCAGCAGTTTTACAGACGTGAACACTGAAGCTTTCTTT
NA	TRBJ2-2	NA	TRBV7-9	CASSLGTVGTGELFF	TGTGCCAGCAGCTTAGGGACAGTGGGCACCGGGGAGCTGTTTTTT
few	TRBJ2-1	TRBD1	TRBV20-1	CSAEGQGAYVEQFF	TGCAGTGCGGAGGGACAGGGGGCTTATGTTGAGCAGTTCTTC
NA	TRBJ1-5	NA	TRBV30	CAWSVLRSPSSQPQHF	TGTGCCTGGAGTGTACTAAGATCGCCCTCTTCTCAGCCCCAGCATTTT
many	TRBJ2-1	NA	TRBV2	CASSESESEQFF	TGTGCCAGCAGTGAGTCTGAAAGTGAGCAGTTCTTC
NA	TRBJ1-4	NA	TRBV27	CASSLRFSTNEKLFF	TGTGCCAGCAGTTTAAGGTTTTCAACTAATGAAAAACTGTTTTTT
many	TRBJ2-1	TRBD2	TRBV28	CATRASGSNEQFF	TGTGCCACCAGGGCTAGCGGGAGCAATGAGCAGTTCTTC
few	TRBJ2-1	TRBD2	TRBV7-9	CASSLDPSGSYEQFF	TGTGCCAGCAGCTTAGATCCTAGCGGGAGCTATGAGCAGTTCTTC
many	TRBJ2-7	NA	TRBV7-2	CASSFDKPYEQYF	TGTGCCAGCAGCTTTGACAAACCCTACGAGCAGTACTTC
NA	TRBJ2-5	NA	TRBV5-8	CASSLAGTSTPQETQYF	TGTGCCAGCAGCTTGGCCGGGACATCGACCCCTCAAGAGACCCAGTACTTC
many	TRBJ2-1	TRBD2	TRBV12-3/TRBV12-4	CASSFLASGRAGRNEQFF	TGTGCCAGCAGTTTCCTAGCTAGCGGGAGGGCCGGCAGGAATGAGCAGTTCTTC
many	TRBJ1-1	NA	TRBV19	CASSILGATEAFF	TGTGCCAGTAGTATCTTGGGGGCCACTGAAGCTTTCTTT
NA	TRBJ2-2	TRBD1	TRBV7-9	CASRDLGGQGDAGELFF	TGTGCCAGCAGGGACCTGGGTGGGCAGGGGGACGCCGGGGAGCTGTTTTTT
many	TRBJ2-7	TRBD2	TRBV7-2	CASSLEGLAGIYEQYF	TGTGCCAGCAGCTTAGAGGGACTAGCGGGAATCTACGAGCAGTACTTC
many	TRBJ1-1	NA	TRBV11-2	CASSLDAYYPLF	TGTGCCAGCAGCTTAGATGCTTACTACCCCCTCTTT
many	TRBJ2-7	NA	TRBV3-1	CASSQGLAPSYEQYF	TGTGCCAGCAGCCAAGGGCTAGCGCCCTCCTACGAGCAGTACTTC
NA	TRBJ2-1	NA	TRBV14	CASSRGLAEWQFF	TGTGCCAGCAGCCGGGGGCTAGCGGAGTGGCAGTTCTTC
few	TRBJ2-2	NA	TRBV6-5	CASSYSTANTGELFF	TGTGCCAGCAGTTACAGTACAGCGAACACCGGGGAGCTGTTTTTT